These 32 T cell receptor beta chains were all obtained from the same sample, sequenced in a study of long-term antiretroviral therapy in people with HIV. At survey level, the immunoSEQ assay was run in its v3.0 version. Data came from immunoSEQ multiplex PCR; TCRdb stores just in-frame clones and leaves some out. The table lists 16,000 or so clones, roughly 81% of them singletons. The sample in question was unsorted PBMCs, obtained 0.5 years after starting antiretroviral therapy. These TCRs come from a woman aged 40 to 49 with HIV.

The rearrangement joins TRBV7-2 to TRBJ2-1, with TRBD1 identical over 8 bases. Germline values: CDR1 SGHTA, CDR2 FQGNSA. The J segment lost 0 bases and the V segment lost 5 bases, leaving 9 bases of the junction unmatched. The CDR3 is 17 amino acids. The CDR3 DNA follows: TGTGCCAGCAGCCCCCAGGGACAGGTAAACTCCTACAATGAGCAGTTCTTC. Translating gives CASSPQGQVNSYNEQFF.

The gene calls are TRBV6-6 and TRBJ1-5; D remains ambiguous. V was clipped by 2 bases and J by 6 bases, with 14 bases between them. This CDR3 contains 15 residues. Germline CDR1 and CDR2: MNHNY and SVGAGI (reference sequence). Here the CDR3 reads CASSYADPGRQPQHF. As DNA, the CDR3 is TGTGCCAGCAGTTACGCGGATCCCGGCCGTCAGCCCCAGCATTTT.

The V call is TRBV27, the J call TRBJ2-3; 8 nucleotides align to TRBD1. The ends lost 3 bases at V and 0 bases at J; junction bases unmatched: 2. Per the germline V gene, CDR1 is MNHEY and CDR2 is SMNVEV (reference sequence). CDR3 length equals 15 residues. The CDR3 loop reads CASSLTGASTDTQYF. Written as DNA, the CDR3 is TGTGCCAGCAGTTTGACAGGGGCTAGCACAGATACGCAGTATTTT.

This rearrangement joins TRBV14 to TRBJ1-2; no reliable D call. This CDR3 has 13 amino acids. V dropped 0 bases and J dropped 5 bases, with 7 bases sitting between them. CDR1 is SGHDN and CDR2 is FVKESK in the germline V gene. CDR3 protein: CASSQDYMYGYTF. The CDR3 DNA reads as TGTGCCAGCAGCCAAGACTATATGTATGGCTACACCTTC.

The chain recombines TRBV7-2 with TRBJ2-2; no reliable D call. CDR1 and CDR2 from the germline V gene are SGHTA and FQGNSA. Trimming stripped 1 base from V and 6 bases from J, with 12 bases between. The CDR3 covers 15 residues. As DNA, the CDR3 is TGTGCCAGCAGCTTAGATTCCGGCCGGCCCGGGGAGCTGTTTTTT. Amino acid sequence: CASSLDSGRPGELFF.

The chain employs TRBV30 and TRBJ2-1, with 8 positions matching TRBD2. The CDR3 loop spans 13 amino acids. Germline V lookup: CDR1 GTSNPN, CDR2 SVGIG (reference sequence). The V gene end was trimmed by 2 bases and the J gene end by 10 bases; junction bases not matched to a gene: 7. The DNA for the CDR3 is TGTGCCTGGAGTTCCCGTGCTAGCGGGGAGCAGTTCTTC. This codes for CAWSSRASGEQFF.

The V call is TRBV7-3, the J call TRBJ1-1; weak D call: TRBD1 (5 bases). Germline CDR1 reads SGHTA; CDR2 reads FQGTGA. The ends were cut back, 7 bases at V and 1 base at J, with 13 bases in the middle. This CDR3 comprises 14 residues. The CDR3 protein is CASKEGMANTEAFF. As DNA, the CDR3 is TGTGCCAGCAAGGAGGGGATGGCGAACACTGAAGCTTTCTTT.

The rearrangement uses TRBV2 and TRBJ2-1; TRBD2 matches 7 bases. Losses at the gene ends were 5 bases for V and 5 bases for J; bases not matched to a gene: 12. The germline CDR1 and CDR2 sequences are SNHLY and FYNNEI. This CDR3 has 16 amino acids. The CDR3 DNA follows: TGTGCCAGCAGTCGGACGACTAGCCGGGCTAACAATGAGCAGTTCTTC. Its protein is CASSRTTSRANNEQFF.

The genes are TRBV11-2 and TRBJ2-5; D gene ambiguous. Trimming cost V 2 bases and J 3 bases, with 4 bases left between them. Germline V CDR1 and CDR2: SGHAT, FQNNGV. This CDR3 has 12 residues. The CDR3 protein is CASSLRKETQYF. CDR3 coding DNA: TGTGCCAGCAGCTTACGAAAAGAGACCCAGTACTTC.

This chain joins TRBV19 and TRBJ2-1, with no clear D. This CDR3 has 14 residues. The V gene's germline CDR1 is LNHDA and CDR2 SQIVND (reference sequence). V was shortened by 0 bases and J by 0 bases, with 3 bases between the two germline ends. The CDR3 nucleotides read TGTGCCAGTAGTATAGACACCTCCTACAATGAGCAGTTCTTC. Protein product: CASSIDTSYNEQFF.

The CDR3 sequence is CASSEREGLYEQYF. For the CDR3, the DNA is TGTGCCAGCAGTGAGCGGGAGGGCCTCTACGAGCAGTACTTC. The rearrangement links TRBV6-1 to TRBJ2-7, with 9 bases identical to TRBD2. V shed 3 bases, J shed 3 bases, and the junction held 3 bases outside the gene matches. The germline V gene encodes CDR1 MNHNS and CDR2 SASEGT. This CDR3 is 14 amino acids long.

The chain carries TRBV5-1 and TRBJ1-3; 7 bases line up with TRBD1. V shed 4 bases, J shed 3 bases, and the junction held 7 bases outside the gene matches. This CDR3 has 15 amino acids. Germline V lookup: CDR1 SGHRS, CDR2 YFSETQ. The CDR3 DNA reads as TGCGCCAGCAGCACCGGGACAGCGGTTGGAAACACCATATATTTT. Its protein is CASSTGTAVGNTIYF.

J is TRBJ2-1 and V is TRBV6-6; 9 bases fit TRBD2. This CDR3 is built from 15 residues. Germline values: CDR1 MNHNY, CDR2 SVGAGI (reference sequence). V lost 0 bases to trimming and J lost 4 bases; unmatched junction nucleotides: 1. The CDR3 spells CASSYSAGGYNEQFF. The CDR3 coding sequence is TGTGCCAGCAGTTACTCCGCGGGAGGGTACAATGAGCAGTTCTTC.

This chain uses TRBV6-5 with TRBJ2-5; unclear D gene. V lost 5 bases, J lost 0 bases, and 10 bases lay in between. This CDR3 region has 14 residues. Germline-derived CDR1 and CDR2 are MNHEY and SVGAGI. CDR3 residues: CASSGSVYQETQYF. The CDR3 bases are TGTGCCAGCAGTGGGTCCGTGTACCAAGAGACCCAGTACTTC.

The chain couples TRBV7-2 to TRBJ2-1, with 7 nucleotides matching TRBD2. The CDR3 runs 16 residues. Germline V gene sequence: CDR1 SGHTA, CDR2 FQGNSA. The V gene end was trimmed by 0 bases and the J gene end by 7 bases; junction bases not matched to a gene: 9. The CDR3 protein is CASSLAGAGAGNEQFF. DNA of the CDR3: TGTGCCAGCAGCTTAGCTGGTGCGGGAGCGGGTAATGAGCAGTTCTTC.

CDR3 sequence: CASSWSSNQPQHF. For the CDR3, the DNA is TGCGCCAGCAGCTGGTCGAGTAATCAGCCCCAGCATTTT. J is TRBJ1-5 and V is TRBV5-1; D gene unclear. The V gene's germline CDR1 is SGHRS and CDR2 YFSETQ. The CDR3 has 13 residues. V was trimmed by 3 bases and J by 4 bases, leaving 8 bases between them.

This clone was observed a handful of times. The chain is built from TRBV5-6 and TRBJ2-7; TRBD2 agrees at 9 bases. The V and J ends lost 0 bases and 3 bases, in that order; junction bases with no gene match: 4. Germline lookup yields CDR1 SGHDT and CDR2 YYEEEE. This CDR3 is 15 amino acids long. CDR3 amino acids: CASSLGSSGVYEQYF. The CDR3 DNA reads as TGTGCCAGCAGCTTGGGGTCTAGCGGGGTCTACGAGCAGTACTTC. Variable domain in full (rest from reference TRBV5-6 and TRBJ2-7): DAGVTQSPTHLIKTRGQQVTLRCSPKSGHDTVSWYQQALGQGPQFIFQYYEEEERQRGNFPDRFSGHQFPNYSSELNVNALLLGDSALYLCASSLGSSGVYEQYFGPGTRLTVT.

V gene TRBV5-1 combines with J gene TRBJ2-6, with 8 nucleotides matching TRBD1. The junction had 8 bases not matched to a gene; V was cut back by 0 bases and J by 0 bases. This CDR3 spans 19 amino acids. The germline gives CDR1 SGHRS, CDR2 YFSETQ. CDR3 in DNA: TGCGCCAGCAGCTTGGTATCGGGACAGGTTAACTCTGGGGCCAACGTCCTGACTTTC. Amino acids: CASSLVSGQVNSGANVLTF.

This chain joins TRBV6-5 and TRBJ1-4; the match to TRBD1 covers 8 bases. V shed 6 bases and J 12 bases; nucleotides not matched to a gene: 6. The CDR3 runs 12 residues. Germline V CDR1 and CDR2: MNHEY, SVGAGI. CDR3 residues: CASSQGASELFF. As DNA, the CDR3 is TGTGCCAGCAGCCAGGGGGCGAGCGAACTGTTTTTT.

The chain links TRBV28 to TRBJ1-1; 9 nucleotides agree with TRBD1. Per germline, CDR1 MDHEN and CDR2 SYDVKM. V lost 5 bases to trimming and J lost 1 base; unmatched junction nucleotides: 5. This CDR3 is 15 amino acids long. For the CDR3, the DNA is TGTGCCAGCAGTGTTACAGGGGGCCCGAACACTGAAGCTTTCTTT. This codes for CASSVTGGPNTEAFF. The entire variable domain, with the rest obtained from reference TRBV28 and TRBJ1-1, is as follows: DVKVTQSSRYLVKRTGEKVFLECVQDMDHENMFWYRQDPGLGLRLIYFSYDVKMKEKGDIPEGYSVSREKKERFSLILESASTNQTSMYLCASSVTGGPNTEAFFGQGTRLTVV.

The J gene is TRBJ2-7, the V gene TRBV18, with D maybe TRBD2 (6 bases). Per the germline V gene, CDR1 is KGHSH and CDR2 is LQKENI. Trimming stripped 3 bases from V and 3 bases from J, with 12 bases between. The CDR3 runs 14 residues. The CDR3: CASSPGLGVYEQYF. CDR3 sequence (DNA): TGTGCCAGCTCACCGGGACTGGGGGTCTACGAGCAGTACTTC.

The chain combines TRBV5-5 with TRBJ1-3; perhaps TRBD1 as D (5 bases). V shed 4 bases and J shed 1 base, with 15 bases lying between them. Germline assignment: CDR1 SGHKS and CDR2 YYEKEE (reference sequence). CDR3 size: 16 residues. The chain's CDR3 is CASSMWGGSSGNTIYF. The CDR3 bases are TGTGCCAGCAGCATGTGGGGGGGAAGTTCTGGAAACACCATATATTTT.

J is TRBJ2-1 and V is TRBV5-4, with no clear D. Germline loops: CDR1 SGHNT, CDR2 YYREEE (reference sequence). V was trimmed by 4 bases and J by 0 bases, leaving 14 bases between them. This CDR3 has 16 amino acids. CDR3 sequence (DNA): TGTGCCAGCAGCCTCGGTCCCATGGGCTCCTACAATGAGCAGTTCTTC. Its translation is CASSLGPMGSYNEQFF. The whole variable domain, filled in from reference TRBV5-4 and TRBJ2-1, reads ETGVTQSPTHLIKTRGQQVTLRCSSQSGHNTVSWYQQALGQGPQFIFQYYREEENGRGNFPPRFSGLQFPNYSSELNVNALELDDSALYLCASSLGPMGSYNEQFFGPGTRLTVL.

The chain has TRBV2 and TRBJ2-7, with 9 bases fitting TRBD1. The junction had 4 bases not matched to a gene; V was cut back by 2 bases and J by 2 bases. Germline CDR1 and CDR2: SNHLY and FYNNEI. The CDR3 contains 15 residues. DNA of the CDR3: TGTGCCAGCAGTGAAACCAGACAGGGGGCCTACGAGCAGTACTTC. Translating gives CASSETRQGAYEQYF.

This chain uses TRBV7-9 with TRBJ1-2; TRBD1 aligns across 8 bases. This CDR3 has 12 residues. Trimming took 8 bases from V and 8 from J; bases not matched to a gene: 7. In germline, CDR1 is SEHNR, CDR2 FQNEAQ (reference sequence). The CDR3 is CASHGQGGGYTF. The DNA of the CDR3 is TGTGCCAGCCACGGACAGGGTGGCGGCTACACCTTC.

The chain joins TRBV15 to TRBJ2-2; D is unclear. Germline lookup yields CDR1 LNHNV and CDR2 YYDKDF (reference sequence). V lost 4 bases and J lost 0, with 3 bases in between. The CDR3 consists of 13 residues. The CDR3 nucleotides read TGTGCCACCAGCAACTCGAACACCGGGGAGCTGTTTTTT. Protein sequence: CATSNSNTGELFF.

The J gene is TRBJ2-7, the V gene TRBV28; 15 bases line up with TRBD2. Germline V gene sequence: CDR1 MDHEN, CDR2 SYDVKM. With 10 bases clipped from V and 7 bases from J, the junction kept 11 bases outside the gene matches. This CDR3 region has 15 residues. CDR3 amino acids: CAITPGTSGRREQYF. CDR3 bases: TGTGCCATCACACCCGGGACTAGCGGGAGGAGGGAGCAGTACTTC.

This CDR3 reads CASSQEGGLTNEQFF. Here the CDR3 DNA reads TGCGCCAGCAGCCAAGAAGGGGGACTGACCAATGAGCAGTTCTTC. The chain combines TRBV4-3 with TRBJ2-1, with D tentatively TRBD1 or TRBD2 (6 bases each). The CDR3 consists of 15 residues. The germline gives CDR1 LGHNA, CDR2 YSLEER. V was shortened by 0 bases and J by 6 bases, with 12 bases between the two germline ends.

This clone has just one count. The chain uses TRBV4-3 and TRBJ2-1; D remains ambiguous. This CDR3 is 15 amino acids long. Per germline, CDR1 LGHNA and CDR2 YSLEER. V lost 0 bases and J lost 0, with 6 bases in between. CDR3 amino acids: CASSQDPSSYNEQFF. The CDR3, as DNA: TGCGCCAGCAGCCAAGACCCGAGCTCCTACAATGAGCAGTTCTTC.

This chain links TRBV19 with TRBJ2-1, with a possible D match to TRBD1 (5 bases). CDR1 LNHDA and CDR2 SQIVND come from the germline V gene (reference sequence). Deletions cut 2 bases from V and 8 bases from J, with 7 bases between. This CDR3 has 12 residues. For the CDR3, the DNA is TGTGCCAGTAGTATACAGGGCGATGAGCAGTTCTTC. It yields the protein CASSIQGDEQFF.

V gene TRBV10-3 combines with J gene TRBJ2-1; 14 nucleotides agree with TRBD2. Germline V lookup: CDR1 ENHRY, CDR2 SYGVKD. V trimming: 6 bases; J trimming: 1 base; junction bases outside the gene matches: 8. The length of the CDR3 is 18 residues. CDR3 sequence reads: CAISNRGTSGSSYNEQFF. CDR3 DNA: TGTGCCATCAGCAATAGAGGGACTAGCGGGAGTTCCTACAATGAGCAGTTCTTC.

The sample holds a few counts of this clone. The J gene is TRBJ2-5, the V gene TRBV13; D is undetermined. This CDR3 comprises 15 residues. Germline V gene data show CDR1 as PRHDT and CDR2 as FYEKMQ (reference sequence). V shed 5 bases and J shed 4 bases, with 17 bases lying between them. CDR3 region: CASSPRRGLLETQYF. In DNA, the CDR3 is TGTGCCAGCAGCCCGAGGCGCGGTTTGTTAGAGACCCAGTACTTC. Based on the CDR3 plus reference TRBV13 and TRBJ2-5, the full variable domain is AAGVIQSPRHLIKEKRETATLKCYPIPRHDTVYWYQQGPGQDPQFLISFYEKMQSDKGSIPDRFSAQQFSDYHSELNMSSLELGDSALYFCASSPRRGLLETQYFGPGTRLLVL.